This T cell receptor (beta chain) is from a study of T cell responses to AZD1222 COVID-19 vaccine. This table comes from immunoSEQ multiplex PCR, and its TCRdb copy is limited to in-frame clones, with some not included. The sample includes 95,000 to 150,000 clones, about 90% seen only once; the top ten take just under 10%. Broader study findings: Rises in breadth and depth of Spike-specific TCRs came after two AZD1222 doses.

Comment on this clone: Its cognate antigen is unknown.

The CDR3 is made up of 18 amino acids. The germline V gene has CDR1 SGHNT and CDR2 YYREEE (reference sequence). Trimming took 0 bases from V and 4 from J; bases not matched to a gene: 7. The specimen comprised peripheral blood, sampled on day 0 of AZD1222 vaccination. This sequence joins TRBV5-4 and TRBJ2-2; TRBD2 matches 12 bases. The TCR comes from an adult in good health. The CDR3 sequence is CASSLDLAGGLGTGELFF. The CDR3 nucleotides read TGTGCCAGCAGCTTGGACCTAGCGGGGGGGCTGGGCACCGGGGAGCTGTTTTTT.